The sequence of this T cell receptor (beta chain) was determined in a study of shared clonotypes between healthy human individuals. Study-level information: Donors had three CD4 naive, three CD4 memory, two CD8 naive and one CD8 memory plate apiece.

Germline assignment: CDR1 SGHVS and CDR2 FQNEAQ. The CDR3 is 13 amino acids. The J segment lost 4 bases and the V segment lost 3 bases, leaving 2 bases of the junction unmatched. Study-level findings and limits: Sampling covered nothing but blood. Tissue TCR repertoires likely differ from those found in blood. Sharing across four donors was highest in naive CD4 (approximately 5%) and lowest in memory CD8 (approximately 0.4%).

Concerning this clone: Its cognate antigen is unknown.

For sorted subsets, roughly 200 ng DNA per replicate equaled around 30,000 T cell genomes. TCRdb's copy holds only in-frame clones and misses some; the assay was immunoSEQ multiplex PCR. Here the sample spans about 340,000 clones, less than 85% being singletons. The receptor was derived from a young man in good health. The chain is built from TRBV7-8 and TRBJ2-5; TRBD2 matches 7 bases. Sequencing was done on a sample of memory CD4+ T cells sorted from blood. Subset in this sample: CD45RA-negative fraction. In nucleotides, the CDR3 is TGTGCCAGCAGCTTCAGCGGGGTAGAGACCCAGTACTTC. Encoded protein: CASSFSGVETQYF.